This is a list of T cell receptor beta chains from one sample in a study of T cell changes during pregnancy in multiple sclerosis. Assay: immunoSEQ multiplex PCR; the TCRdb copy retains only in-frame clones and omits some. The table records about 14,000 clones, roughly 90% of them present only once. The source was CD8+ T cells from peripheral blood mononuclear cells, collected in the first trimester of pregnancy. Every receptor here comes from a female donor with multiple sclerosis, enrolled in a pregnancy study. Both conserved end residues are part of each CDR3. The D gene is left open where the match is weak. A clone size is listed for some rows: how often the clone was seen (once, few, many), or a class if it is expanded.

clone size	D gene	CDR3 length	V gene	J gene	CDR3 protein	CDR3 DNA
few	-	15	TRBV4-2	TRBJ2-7	CASSQDLGSSYEQYF	TGTGCCAGCAGCCAAGATCTGGGCTCCTCCTACGAGCAGTACTTC
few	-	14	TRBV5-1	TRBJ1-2	CASSLVVYNYGYTF	TGCGCCAGCAGCTTGGTAGTGTACAACTATGGCTACACCTTC
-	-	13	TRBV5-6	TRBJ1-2	CASRLGQLGGYTF	TGTGCCAGCAGACTCGGACAGTTAGGTGGCTACACCTTC
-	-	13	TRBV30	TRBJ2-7	CAWASGIGYEQYF	TGTGCCTGGGCCTCGGGGATTGGCTACGAGCAGTACTTC
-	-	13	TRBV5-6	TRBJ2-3	CASSLQATDTQYF	TGTGCCAGCAGCCTTCAGGCCACAGATACGCAGTATTTT
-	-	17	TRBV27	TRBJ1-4	CASSLRGGPATNEKLFF	TGTGCCAGCAGTTTGCGTGGAGGGCCTGCAACTAATGAAAAACTGTTTTTT
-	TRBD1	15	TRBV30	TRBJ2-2	CAWSVKDRDTGELFF	TGTGCCTGGAGTGTCAAGGACAGGGACACCGGGGAGCTGTTTTTT
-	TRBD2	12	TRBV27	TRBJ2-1	CASSLGGGEQFF	TGTGCCAGCAGTCTAGGCGGGGGTGAGCAGTTCTTC
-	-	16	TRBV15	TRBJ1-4	CATSGPRGSGGEKLFF	TGTGCCACCAGCGGACCCAGAGGGTCCGGAGGGGAAAAACTGTTTTTT
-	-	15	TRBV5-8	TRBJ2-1	CASSSGPQRGNEQFF	TGTGCCAGCAGCTCCGGACCCCAGAGGGGGAATGAGCAGTTCTTC
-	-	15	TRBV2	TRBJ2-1	CASSEGRGSYNEQFF	TGTGCCAGCAGTGAGGGAAGGGGGTCCTACAATGAGCAGTTCTTC
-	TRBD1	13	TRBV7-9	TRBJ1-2	CASSLGQGYGYTF	TGTGCCAGCAGCTTAGGACAGGGCTATGGCTACACCTTC
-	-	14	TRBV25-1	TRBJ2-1	CASSESQRSNEQFF	TGTGCCAGCAGTGAATCTCAGCGGTCCAATGAGCAGTTCTTC
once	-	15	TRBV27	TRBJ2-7	CASSFTGTGVYEQYF	TGTGCCAGCAGTTTCACCGGGACGGGGGTTTACGAGCAGTACTTC
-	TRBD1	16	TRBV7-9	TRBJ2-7	CASSSHSGTVPYEQYF	TGTGCCAGCAGCTCCCACTCCGGGACAGTCCCTTACGAGCAGTACTTC
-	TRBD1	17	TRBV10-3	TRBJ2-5	CAISRPPGQGIQETQYF	TGTGCCATCAGTAGGCCCCCGGGACAGGGGATCCAAGAGACCCAGTACTTC
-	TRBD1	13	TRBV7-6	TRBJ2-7	CASSSGQGFEQYF	TGTGCCAGCAGCTCCGGACAGGGCTTCGAGCAGTACTTC
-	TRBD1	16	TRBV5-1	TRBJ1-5	CASSLSGTGFYQPQHF	TGCGCCAGCAGCTTGAGCGGGACAGGGTTTTATCAGCCCCAGCATTTT
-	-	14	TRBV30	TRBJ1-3	CAWSVMGGRYTIYF	TGTGCCTGGAGTGTAATGGGAGGCCGATACACCATATATTTT
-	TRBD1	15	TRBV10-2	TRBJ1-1	CASRERGRRDTEAFF	TGCGCCAGCAGGGAGAGGGGGCGCCGGGACACTGAAGCTTTCTTT
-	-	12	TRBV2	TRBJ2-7	CASGQASYEQYF	TGTGCCAGTGGGCAGGCCTCCTACGAGCAGTACTTC
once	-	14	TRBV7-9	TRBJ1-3	CASSPPGSGNTIYF	TGTGCCAGCAGCCCCCCAGGCTCTGGAAACACCATATATTTT
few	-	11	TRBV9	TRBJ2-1	CASSSPNEQFF	TGTGCCAGCAGCTCCCCTAATGAGCAGTTCTTC
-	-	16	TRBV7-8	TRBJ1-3	CASSLVARTGGNTIYF	TGTGCCAGCAGCTTAGTGGCCAGAACAGGTGGAAACACCATATATTTT
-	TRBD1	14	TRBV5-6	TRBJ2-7	CASSFGGTGDEQYF	TGTGCCAGCAGCTTCGGGGGGACAGGGGACGAGCAGTACTTC
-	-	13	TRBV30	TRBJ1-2	CASDTRTVYGYTF	TGTGCCAGTGATACCAGGACAGTCTATGGCTACACCTTC
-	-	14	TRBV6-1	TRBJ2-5	CASSETLSVETQYF	TGTGCCAGCAGTGAAACCTTGAGCGTGGAGACCCAGTACTTC
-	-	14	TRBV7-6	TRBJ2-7	CASSLMSEGDEQYF	TGTGCCAGCAGCTTAATGTCAGAGGGTGACGAGCAGTACTTC
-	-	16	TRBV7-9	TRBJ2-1	CASSLSLASSYNEQFF	TGTGCCAGCAGCCTCTCGCTAGCATCGAGCTACAATGAGCAGTTCTTC
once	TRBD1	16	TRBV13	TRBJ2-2	CASSRRTGTNTGELFF	TGTGCCAGCAGTCGACGGACAGGGACGAACACCGGGGAGCTGTTTTTT
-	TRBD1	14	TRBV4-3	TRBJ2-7	CASSQGTGPYEQYF	TGCGCCAGCAGCCAAGGGACAGGGCCCTACGAGCAGTACTTC